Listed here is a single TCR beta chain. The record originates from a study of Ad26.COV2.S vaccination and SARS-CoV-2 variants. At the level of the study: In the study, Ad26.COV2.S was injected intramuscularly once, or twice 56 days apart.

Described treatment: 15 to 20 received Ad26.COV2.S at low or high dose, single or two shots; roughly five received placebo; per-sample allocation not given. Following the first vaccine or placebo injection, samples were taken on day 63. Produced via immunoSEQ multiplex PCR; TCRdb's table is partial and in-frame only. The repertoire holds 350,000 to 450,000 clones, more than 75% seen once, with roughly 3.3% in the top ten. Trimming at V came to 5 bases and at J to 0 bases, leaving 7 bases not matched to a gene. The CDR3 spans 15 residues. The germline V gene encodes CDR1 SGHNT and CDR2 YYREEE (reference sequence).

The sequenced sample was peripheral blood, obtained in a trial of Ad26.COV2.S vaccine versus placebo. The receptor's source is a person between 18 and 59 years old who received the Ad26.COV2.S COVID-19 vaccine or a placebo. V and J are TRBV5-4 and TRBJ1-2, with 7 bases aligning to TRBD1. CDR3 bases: TGTGCCAGCAGGTCTTTCCAGGGGGCTAACTATGGCTACACCTTC. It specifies CASRSFQGANYGYTF.